One T cell receptor (beta chain) is described in this entry. Its antigen remains unidentified. A multiplex PCR was run with 60 Vbeta primers and 13 Jbeta primers. Assay: immunoSEQ multiplex PCR; the TCRdb copy retains only in-frame clones and omits some. Among roughly 88,000 clones, less than 85% were seen once, and the ten largest hold 5% to 5.5%. These data are taken from a study of cytomegalovirus exposure and HLA in healthy donors. Everyone who donated was a healthy bone marrow donor. Between the trimmed V and J ends, which lost 8 bases and 3 bases, there was a span of 13 bases. CDR1 and CDR2 from the germline V gene are SQVTM and ANQGSEA. There are 12 residues in the CDR3. Study results and limitations: Cytomegalovirus association was listed for 150 to 200 TCR beta chains. In a later analysis, TCR beta V- and J-gene trimming was associated with a missense DCLRE1C variant. Most sequenced TCRs were rare (though some public TCRs occurred in many donors).

The source of this sequence is a man aged 25-40 years in good health and CMV-seropositive. The specimen was PBMCs. This chain uses TRBV29-1 with TRBJ2-5; D may be TRBD1 (7 bases). Here the CDR3 reads CSTGRGEETQYF. Written as DNA, the CDR3 is TGCAGCACTGGCAGGGGGGAAGAGACCCAGTACTTC.